Sequencing of this T cell receptor beta chain was carried out in a study of blood T cell repertoires in COVID-19. Authors' analysis steps: Amplification of reference gene primers was used by the study to estimate nucleated cell counts. Clones were read by immunoSEQ multiplex PCR, and TCRdb kept only the in-frame ones, dropping some. The V and J calls and clone size come from that table; D and trimming were worked out from the DNA. The data contain hundreds of thousands of clones, 85% to 90% of them singletons. Participants, 18 to 89 years old, spanned some 23 US areas. Participants' reported clinical history set cohort assignment. The V and J ends lost 3 bases and 5 bases respectively, with 11 bases between them. This CDR3 contains 13 residues. The germline V gene encodes CDR1 ENHRY and CDR2 SYGVKD.

The sample was PBMCs or T cells enriched from blood (not recorded which). The TCR was taken from a man in his thirties or forties who had recovered from COVID-19. The chain couples TRBV10-3 to TRBJ2-7; D not certain. The CDR3 DNA sequence: TGTGCCATCAGTGATTTTGCAAGCCACGAGCAGTACTTC. Its translation is CAISDFASHEQYF.